This T cell receptor (beta chain) was sequenced for a study of cytomegalovirus exposure and HLA in healthy donors. Details on this clone: What it binds is not known.

Study-wide results and limits: A few CMV-associated chains proved CMV antigen-specific in vitro. It was about 180 TCR beta chains that were listed as cytomegalovirus-associated. A later analysis found first-cohort TCR clusters tended to co-occur in the 110 or so validation repertoires.

Method: immunoSEQ multiplex PCR; TCRdb's copy keeps in-frame clones and lacks some. The sample yields about 150,000 clones, around nine tenths seen once. The CDR3 has 14 residues. Unmatched junction bases numbered 9, after V lost 6 bases and J lost 5 bases. Per germline, CDR1 SGDLS and CDR2 YYNGEE. The sequencing sample was made of PBMCs. V is TRBV9 and J is TRBJ2-3, with 7 nucleotides matching TRBD2. This sequence was found in a man between 18 and 35 years old in good health and CMV-seropositive. The DNA of the CDR3 is TGTGCCAGCACCATACGGGGGGAGGGAGATACGCAGTATTTT. Its protein is CASTIRGEGDTQYF.